The rows below give T cell receptor beta chains drawn from one sample of a study of shared clonotypes between healthy human individuals. TCRdb's copy holds only in-frame clones and misses some; the assay was immunoSEQ multiplex PCR. The top ten hold approximately 0.37% of the sample, which has about 2.4 million clones, roughly 93% seen once. What was sequenced was naive CD4+ T cells from PBMCs. The source is a man aged 18 to 29 in good health. Some clones in this sample may be carry-over from other donors' samples. The CDR3 runs from the conserved cysteine through the conserved F or W. D genes are given only for firm matches. For some rows the clone size is stated as once, few or many, or as a class when expanded; others skip it.

j_gene | len | d_gene | v_gene | abundance | CDR3nt | CDR3aa
TRBJ1-5 | 16 | NA | TRBV18 | NA | TGTGCCAGCTCACCCCAGGGGTTACTGAGCAATCAGCCCCAGCATTTT | CASSPQGLLSNQPQHF
TRBJ1-4 | 14 | NA | TRBV5-1 | NA | TGCGCCAGCAGCCCAGGACCCTTGTCTGAAAAACTGTTTTTT | CASSPGPLSEKLFF
TRBJ1-1 | 14 | NA | TRBV7-2 | NA | TGTGCCAGCAGTCGACAGAGAACGAACACTGAAGCTTTCTTT | CASSRQRTNTEAFF
TRBJ2-7 | 16 | NA | TRBV5-4 | NA | TGTGCCAGCAGCCGAGACACAGTAACCCAAGCCTACGAGCAGTACTTC | CASSRDTVTQAYEQYF
TRBJ2-7 | 17 | NA | TRBV9 | NA | TGTGCCAGCAGCGTAGCCCCTACCGGGGCTGCTCGTGGCGAGCAGTACTTC | CASSVAPTGAARGEQYF
TRBJ1-5 | 15 | NA | TRBV4-1 | NA | TGCGCCAGCAGCCAAGTGAGAGGTGGCAATCAGCCCCAGCATTTT | CASSQVRGGNQPQHF
TRBJ2-5 | 18 | TRBD2 | TRBV4-2 | NA | TGTGCCAGCAGCCAGACTAGCGGGAGGGCCCTGTACCAAGAGACCCAGTACTTC | CASSQTSGRALYQETQYF
TRBJ2-2 | 11 | NA | TRBV19 | NA | TGTGCCAGTAGCTACATCGGGGAGCTGTTTTTT | CASSYIGELFF
TRBJ2-7 | 13 | TRBD2 | TRBV4-1 | NA | TGCGCCAGCGCTCAGGCGGGAGTCTACGAGCAGTACTTC | CASAQAGVYEQYF
TRBJ2-2 | 16 | TRBD1 | TRBV9 | NA | TGTGCCAGCAGCTTCAGACAGGGGGCTAACACCGGGGAGCTGTTTTTT | CASSFRQGANTGELFF
TRBJ2-7 | 15 | TRBD1 | TRBV4-2 | NA | TGTGCCAGCAGCCTGATCACGGGACAGAACTACGAGCAGTACTTC | CASSLITGQNYEQYF
TRBJ2-1 | 16 | TRBD2 | TRBV7-3 | NA | TGTGCCAGCAGCTTCCTAGGAGGGACTAGCAGTGGTGAGCAGTTCTTC | CASSFLGGTSSGEQFF
TRBJ2-2 | 15 | NA | TRBV28 | NA | TGTGCCAGCAGTTTATCGGGCACGAACACCGGGGAGCTGTTTTTT | CASSLSGTNTGELFF
TRBJ2-5 | 12 | NA | TRBV7-8 | NA | TGTGCCAGCAGCTTAGTCCAAGAGACCCAGTACTTC | CASSLVQETQYF
TRBJ2-6 | 16 | NA | TRBV5-1 | NA | TGCGCCAGCAGCTTAGGGCTGAACTCTGGGGCCAACGTCCTGACTTTC | CASSLGLNSGANVLTF
TRBJ2-1 | 16 | TRBD2 | TRBV5-1 | NA | TGCGCCAGCAGCTCGGGAGGGGTGGGCTCCTACAATGAGCAGTTCTTC | CASSSGGVGSYNEQFF
TRBJ2-7 | 15 | NA | TRBV5-5 | NA | TGTGCCAGCAGCCTGCTGACAGTCCCCCTCGGGCGCCAGTACTTC | CASSLLTVPLGRQYF
TRBJ2-1 | 16 | NA | TRBV6-1 | once | TGTGCCAGCAGTGCGGCAGCGATTAGATCCTACAATGAGCAGTTCTTC | CASSAAAIRSYNEQFF
TRBJ2-1 | 15 | TRBD2 | TRBV27 | NA | TGTGCCAGCAGTCCGACTAGCGGGAGATACAATGAGCAGTTCTTC | CASSPTSGRYNEQFF
TRBJ1-4 | 14 | NA | TRBV2 | once | TGTGCCAGCAGTGTTGCGACAGTGGCTGAAAAACTGTTTTTT | CASSVATVAEKLFF
TRBJ2-3 | 16 | NA | TRBV12-5 | once | TGTGCTAGTGGTTTGGGGATAGGCGGGATCCCGTCAACGCAGTATTTT | CASGLGIGGIPSTQYF
TRBJ2-3 | 19 | TRBD2 | TRBV10-3 | NA | TGTGCCATCAGTGAGACCCGACTAGCGGGTTTTCGTGACACAGATACGCAGTATTTT | CAISETRLAGFRDTDTQYF
TRBJ2-1 | 16 | TRBD2 | TRBV9 | NA | TGTGCCAGCAGCGGCACCGGGACTAGCGGGAGCAATGAGCAGTTCTTC | CASSGTGTSGSNEQFF
TRBJ2-2 | 18 | NA | TRBV7-6 | once | TGTGCCAGCAGCTTAGATTTGTACGGGAGCCGGGGCGCCGGGGAGCTGTTTTTT | CASSLDLYGSRGAGELFF
TRBJ2-3 | 15 | NA | TRBV5-1 | NA | TGCGCCAGCAGCTTGGTGCCGGGAGGCACAGATACGCAGTATTTT | CASSLVPGGTDTQYF
TRBJ2-7 | 14 | TRBD2 | TRBV7-8 | NA | TGTGCCAGCAGCAAGCGGGAGGGCTCCTACGAGCAGTACTTC | CASSKREGSYEQYF
TRBJ2-7 | 20 | NA | TRBV4-1 | NA | TGCGCCAGCAGCCTCCGAGCTCGCACCACCTCGACCCCCAGTAACTACGAGCAGTACTTC | CASSLRARTTSTPSNYEQYF
TRBJ2-7 | 14 | TRBD2 | TRBV7-8 | NA | TGTGCCAGCAGCCCTAGCGGGAATCCCTACGAGCAGTACTTC | CASSPSGNPYEQYF
TRBJ2-7 | 15 | NA | TRBV25-1 | NA | TGTGCCAGCAGTGAATATCCCCAGGGGACCTACGAGCAGTACTTC | CASSEYPQGTYEQYF
TRBJ2-7 | 15 | NA | TRBV25-1 | once | TGTGCCAGCAGTGGCTCGGGAGTGACTCCCTACGAGCAGTACTTC | CASSGSGVTPYEQYF
TRBJ2-7 | 14 | TRBD2 | TRBV28 | NA | TGTGCCAGCAGTACTAGCGGGAGGGCGGGTGAGCAGTACTTC | CASSTSGRAGEQYF
TRBJ2-7 | 14 | TRBD1 | TRBV5-1 | NA | TGCGCCAGCAGCCCCGGACAGGGGGGCTACGAGCAGTACTTC | CASSPGQGGYEQYF
TRBJ1-2 | 12 | NA | TRBV30 | NA | TGTGCCTGGGCACCGGGCCTAGGTGGCTACACCTTC | CAWAPGLGGYTF
TRBJ2-7 | 16 | NA | TRBV7-9 | NA | TGTGCCAGCAACCACCTCATTCCGGGACGCCCGGGCGAGCAGTACTTC | CASNHLIPGRPGEQYF
TRBJ1-1 | 15 | NA | TRBV18 | NA | TGTGCCAGCTCACCAGGGCGTGGGGGGAACACTGAAGCTTTCTTT | CASSPGRGGNTEAFF